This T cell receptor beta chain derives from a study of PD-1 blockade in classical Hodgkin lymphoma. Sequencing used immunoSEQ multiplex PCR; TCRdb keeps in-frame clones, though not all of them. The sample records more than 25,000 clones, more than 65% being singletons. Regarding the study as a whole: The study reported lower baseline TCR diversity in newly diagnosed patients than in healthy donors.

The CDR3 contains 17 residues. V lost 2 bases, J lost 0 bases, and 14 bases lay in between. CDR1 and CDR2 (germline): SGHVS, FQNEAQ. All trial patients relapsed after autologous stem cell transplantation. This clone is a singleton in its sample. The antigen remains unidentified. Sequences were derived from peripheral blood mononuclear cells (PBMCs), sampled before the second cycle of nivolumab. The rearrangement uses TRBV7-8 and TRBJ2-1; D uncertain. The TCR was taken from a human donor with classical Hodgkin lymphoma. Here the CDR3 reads CASSLRSPGSSYNEQFF. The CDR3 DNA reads TGTGCCAGCAGCTTAAGATCGCCTGGAAGCTCCTACAATGAGCAGTTCTTC.